The clone carrying this T cell receptor (beta chain) was counted only a few times. The antigen is unknown. TCRdb used MiXCR to reprocess the reads, holding one entry per CDR3 protein. The repertoire holds over 3,000 distinct CDR3 sequences, with roughly 15% as singletons. Germline CDR1 reads DFQATT; CDR2 reads SNEGSKA (reference sequence). J gave up 9 bases and V 0 bases, and 12 bases lay outside the gene matches. This CDR3 is built from 16 residues. The source of the sample is a study of liver allograft versus peripheral blood T cells. Study overall: Repertoires of T cell receptors in transplanted livers were compared with recipients' peripheral blood repertoires.

Regarding the study as a whole: Intra-allograft T cell receptor repertoires in the liver reportedly differed from peripheral blood repertoires.

The chain employs TRBV20-1 and TRBJ2-1; 9 positions agree with TRBD2. The receptor was isolated from a human patient who had a liver transplant. The T cells may partly be graft donor cells. CDR3: CSARDLMASGEGEQFF. The CDR3, as DNA: TGCAGTGCTAGAGATCTGATGGCTAGCGGGGAGGGTGAGCAGTTCTTC.